The 30 T cell receptor beta chains below come from one sample, sequenced in a study of cytomegalovirus exposure and HLA in healthy donors (TCRdb year 2017). Library method: the immunoSEQ multiplex PCR assay. TCRdb stores this immuneACCESS table with in-frame sequences only. Part of the clones is absent; in the studies checked, under half of the shortfall reflects unresolved V genes, and no reason is known for the rest. A total of roughly 200,000 clones appear in this sample, around 82% of them only once. Around 2.8% of the sample goes to the ten largest clones. What was sequenced was PBMCs. The receptors were gathered from a woman under 30 in good health and CMV-seropositive.

V is TRBV27 and J is TRBJ2-7, with TRBD1 matching over 7 bases. The CDR3 runs 14 residues. V shed 7 bases and J 1 base; nucleotides not matched to a gene: 7. Germline V gives CDR1 MNHEY, CDR2 SMNVEV (reference sequence). CDR3 amino acids: CASKIGGLSYEQYF. CDR3 in DNA: TGTGCCAGCAAAATAGGGGGCCTATCCTACGAGCAGTACTTC.

The gene calls are TRBV7-2 and TRBJ2-7, with 9 bases aligning to TRBD1. Germline V lookup: CDR1 SGHTA, CDR2 FQGNSA. V trimming: 1 base; J trimming: 6 bases; junction bases outside the gene matches: 10. The CDR3 sequence is 16 residues long. CDR3 residues: CASSLGSGTGLSEQYF. DNA of the CDR3: TGTGCCAGCAGCTTAGGGTCCGGGACAGGGTTATCCGAGCAGTACTTC.

The chain employs TRBV29-1 and TRBJ2-2; 7 bases agree with TRBD1. V shed 4 bases, J shed 3 bases, and the junction held 8 bases outside the gene matches. In germline, CDR1 is SQVTM, CDR2 ANQGSEA. The CDR3 loop spans 15 amino acids. CDR3 nucleotides: TGCAGCGTTGTAAAGGGGGCTGCGGACACCGGGGAGCTGTTTTTT. Translated: CSVVKGAADTGELFF.

In its sample, this clone was seen a few times. V is TRBV11-2 and J is TRBJ2-7, with D hard to call. The CDR3 is made up of 18 amino acids. Germline lookup yields CDR1 SGHAT and CDR2 FQNNGV. V was clipped by 0 bases and J by 1 base, with 19 bases between them. The CDR3 protein is CASSLDQVTAPTSYEQYF. As DNA, the CDR3 is TGTGCCAGCAGCTTAGATCAGGTCACAGCCCCAACTTCCTACGAGCAGTACTTC.

The V call is TRBV5-8, the J call TRBJ2-3; 7 nucleotides agree with TRBD1. Germline V gene data show CDR1 as SGHTS and CDR2 as YDEGEE. V trimming: 0 bases; J trimming: 6 bases; junction bases outside the gene matches: 10. The CDR3 loop spans 16 amino acids. The CDR3 reads CASSLGGDRVRDTQYF. Written as DNA, the CDR3 is TGTGCCAGCAGCTTGGGAGGTGACAGGGTGAGGGATACGCAGTATTTT.

The rearrangement joins TRBV28 to TRBJ1-1, with 7 bases identical to TRBD1. This CDR3 is built from 12 residues. Trimming at V came to 6 bases and at J to 4 bases, leaving 2 bases not matched to a gene. The V gene's germline CDR1 is MDHEN and CDR2 SYDVKM. CDR3 DNA: TGTGCCAGCAGCAACAGGGGCACTGAAGCTTTCTTT. This translates into CASSNRGTEAFF.

This clone was detected a few times. This chain connects TRBV4-1 to TRBJ1-6; no firm D call. In germline, CDR1 is MGHRA, CDR2 YSYEKL. The CDR3 spans 15 residues. V lost 2 bases to trimming and J lost 6 bases, with 11 bases between them. CDR3 in amino acids: CASSQSLRGNSPLHF. CDR3 nucleotide sequence: TGCGCCAGCAGCCAATCGTTGCGCGGTAATTCACCCCTCCACTTT.

The chain joins TRBV5-6 to TRBJ2-7, with 12 bases matching TRBD2. J gave up 6 bases and V 4 bases, and 5 bases lay outside the gene matches. The CDR3 is 14 residues long. In germline, CDR1 is SGHDT, CDR2 YYEEEE. The CDR3 region has the DNA TGTGCCAGCAGCGAAGGACTAGCGGGGATCGAGCAGTACTTC. Residues: CASSEGLAGIEQYF. Full variable domain (outside the CDR3, taken from reference TRBV5-6 and TRBJ2-7): DAGVTQSPTHLIKTRGQQVTLRCSPKSGHDTVSWYQQALGQGPQFIFQYYEEEERQRGNFPDRFSGHQFPNYSSELNVNALLLGDSALYLCASSEGLAGIEQYFGPGTRLTVT.

The V and J genes are TRBV6-1 and TRBJ1-2; D is ambiguous. V shed 1 base and J shed 0 bases, with 9 bases lying between them. Germline V gene data show CDR1 as MNHNS and CDR2 as SASEGT. The CDR3 consists of 15 residues. The CDR3 loop is CASSEVLSANYGYTF. The CDR3 DNA reads TGTGCCAGCAGTGAAGTTTTATCGGCTAACTATGGCTACACCTTC.

The chain recombines TRBV27 with TRBJ1-1; unclear D gene. CDR1 and CDR2 (germline): MNHEY, SMNVEV (reference sequence). This CDR3 contains 11 residues. The V end lost 4 bases, the J end lost 7 bases, and 7 bases lay between the germline ends. CDR3: CASSSSSEAFF. The DNA of the CDR3 is TGTGCCAGCAGTTCCTCGAGTGAAGCTTTCTTT.

The CDR3 coding sequence is TGTGCCAGCCGGACAGGGAGAACCATATATTTT. Translating gives CASRTGRTIYF. This chain joins TRBV25-1 and TRBJ1-3; TRBD1 matches 8 bases. This CDR3 region has 11 residues. Germline values: CDR1 MGHDK, CDR2 SYGVNS. Trimming cost V 8 bases and J 10 bases; bases outside gene matches: 4.

A note on this clone: Other DNA sequences of this sample code for an identical CDR3. This chain uses TRBV4-2 with TRBJ1-5; unclear D gene. V lost 0 bases and J 4 bases, leaving 7 bases between the germline ends. The length of the CDR3 is 14 residues. The germline V gene has CDR1 LGHNA and CDR2 YNFKEQ. For the CDR3, the DNA is TGTGCCAGCAGCCAAGATCCGGGGAATCAGCCCCAGCATTTT. Translated: CASSQDPGNQPQHF.

The rearrangement links TRBV6-1 to TRBJ2-3; 8 positions agree with TRBD1. The V gene's germline CDR1 is MNHNS and CDR2 SASEGT. CDR3 size: 14 residues. V gave up 4 bases and J gave up 4 bases; unmatched junction bases: 4. As DNA, the CDR3 is TGTGCCAGCAGTGTGGACAGGGTCGCAGATACGCAGTATTTT. Amino acid sequence: CASSVDRVADTQYF.

The genes are TRBV7-2 and TRBJ2-3, with 8 bases that match TRBD2. This CDR3 contains 15 residues. From germline, CDR1 is SGHTA and CDR2 FQGNSA. The ends lost 1 base at V and 4 bases at J; junction bases unmatched: 4. The CDR3 spells CASSLVGGAPDTQYF. In DNA, the CDR3 is TGTGCCAGCAGCTTAGTCGGGGGGGCCCCAGATACGCAGTATTTT.

This clone was picked up a small number of times. The chain carries TRBV20-1 and TRBJ1-2; D is uncertain. The germline V gene encodes CDR1 DFQATT and CDR2 SNEGSKA (reference sequence). The CDR3 length is 11 residues. With 3 bases removed from V and 6 bases from J, the gap between germline ends came to 8 bases. CDR3 nucleotide sequence: TGCAGTGCTAGCTCCGGGAATGGCTACACCTTC. Protein sequence: CSASSGNGYTF.

This clone was found once. The rearrangement joins TRBV29-1 to TRBJ1-1, with D unresolved. The CDR3 length is 12 residues. Looked up from germline, CDR1 is SQVTM and CDR2 is ANQGSEA. V was clipped by 0 bases and J by 7 bases, with 9 bases between them. The CDR3 sequence: CSVEDGRGEAFF. Here the CDR3 DNA reads TGCAGCGTTGAAGACGGTCGGGGTGAAGCTTTCTTT.

The chain carries TRBV5-1 and TRBJ1-4; D is ambiguous. Germline values: CDR1 SGHRS, CDR2 YFSETQ. Trimming took off 2 bases at V and 0 bases at J, with 5 bases between the two ends. The CDR3 is 14 amino acids. The chain's CDR3 is CASSLSATNEKLFF. CDR3 in DNA: TGCGCCAGCAGCTTATCCGCAACTAATGAAAAACTGTTTTTT.

This chain joins TRBV9 and TRBJ2-7; D not certain. Per the germline V gene, CDR1 is SGDLS and CDR2 is YYNGEE. CDR3 length equals 11 residues. Trimming left V 3 bases short and J 3 bases short, with 4 bases between. Here the CDR3 DNA reads TGTGCCAGCAGCGCCCACTACGAGCAGTACTTC. Translated, it gives CASSAHYEQYF.

This clone was recorded at least ten times. The chain uses TRBV9 and TRBJ2-5, with D perhaps matching TRBD2 (6 bases). Germline V gives CDR1 SGDLS, CDR2 YYNGEE. The V end was cut by 3 bases, the J end by 2 bases, with 17 bases between. The CDR3 is made up of 16 amino acids. CDR3 bases: TGTGCCAGCAGCGGGGGCTCACCAGCGGGTCAAGAGACCCAGTACTTC. Translated: CASSGGSPAGQETQYF.

The rearrangement joins TRBV18 to TRBJ2-1; D perhaps matches TRBD2 (5 bases). The CDR3 spans 12 residues. Germline V gene lookup returns CDR1 KGHSH and CDR2 LQKENI. The ends were cut back, 1 base at V and 9 bases at J, with 7 bases in the middle. The CDR3 here is CASSPRSGEQFF. CDR3 coding DNA: TGTGCCAGCTCACCACGCAGCGGTGAGCAGTTCTTC. Combining the CDR3 with reference TRBV18 and TRBJ2-1 gives the whole variable domain NAGVMQNPRHLVRRRGQEARLRCSPMKGHSHVYWYRQLPEEGLKFMVYLQKENIIDESGMPKERFSAEFPKEGPSILRIQQVVRGDSAAYFCASSPRSGEQFFGPGTRLTVL.

The chain joins TRBV28 to TRBJ1-4, with D perhaps matching TRBD1 (5 bases). There are 12 residues in the CDR3. Germline loops: CDR1 MDHEN, CDR2 SYDVKM. The CDR3 DNA sequence: TGTGCGGGGCAAGGCTTAGGTGAAAAACTGTTTTTT. Its translation is CAGQGLGEKLFF.

This CDR3 is CASSLGGRDTETQYF. CDR3 sequence (DNA): TGTGCCAGCAGCTTAGGAGGCCGGGATACAGAGACCCAGTACTTC. The rearrangement joins TRBV11-3 to TRBJ2-5, with D maybe TRBD2 (5 bases). CDR3 length equals 15 residues. Germline V gene data show CDR1 as SGHNT and CDR2 as YENEEA. V was pared by 1 base and J by 4 bases, with 13 bases between.

Written as DNA, the CDR3 is TGTGCCAGCAGTTTATTAGGACAGCCCAAAGATGGCTACACCTTC. Protein product: CASSLLGQPKDGYTF. This rearrangement joins TRBV27 to TRBJ1-2, with a weak D call TRBD1 (6 bases). From germline, CDR1 is MNHEY and CDR2 SMNVEV (reference sequence). V was cut by 1 base and J by 6 bases, with 15 bases left in between. This CDR3 contains 15 residues.

The chain is built from TRBV2 and TRBJ1-3; D gene uncertain. CDR1 is SNHLY and CDR2 is FYNNEI in the germline V gene. Trimming took 6 bases from V and 8 from J, leaving 17 bases between them. The CDR3 has 14 amino acids. DNA for the CDR3: TGTGCCAGCAGCCGACGTGTAGCAGCGGACACCATATATTTT. Its translation is CASSRRVAADTIYF.

The chain recombines TRBV27 with TRBJ1-1; a possible D gene is TRBD1 (5 bases). The germline V gene encodes CDR1 MNHEY and CDR2 SMNVEV (reference sequence). The CDR3 runs 17 residues. Trimming stripped 0 bases from V and 1 base from J, with 15 bases between. The CDR3 coding sequence is TGTGCCAGCAGTTTATCGACGGTGGAGGGGAAGAACACTGAAGCTTTCTTT. Protein: CASSLSTVEGKNTEAFF.

V and J are TRBV11-2 and TRBJ1-2; the D is unclear. Germline V gene lookup returns CDR1 SGHAT and CDR2 FQNNGV. The CDR3 consists of 14 residues. V lost 2 bases, J lost 2 bases, and 9 bases lay in between. The chain's CDR3 is CASSLHPGNYGYTF. The CDR3 bases are TGTGCCAGCAGCTTACACCCGGGGAACTATGGCTACACCTTC.

In its sample, this clone was seen once. The V call is TRBV5-1, the J call TRBJ1-6, with a possible D match to TRBD1 (6 bases). Between the trimmed V and J ends, which lost 6 bases and 2 bases, there was a span of 9 bases. There are 14 residues in the CDR3. Germline assignment: CDR1 SGHRS and CDR2 YFSETQ. This chain's CDR3 is CASTRDTYNSPLHF. DNA of the CDR3: TGCGCCAGCACCCGGGACACCTATAATTCACCCCTCCACTTT.

This clone has a single count. V gene TRBV7-8 combines with J gene TRBJ1-1; D uncertain. The CDR3 runs 19 residues. Germline CDR1 is SGHVS and CDR2 is FQNEAQ. Deletions cut 0 bases from V and 2 bases from J, with 22 bases between. The CDR3 bases are TGTGCCAGCAGCTTAGCGGTTGCGAGTCCCTCGTTGGTCAACACTGAAGCTTTCTTT. As protein: CASSLAVASPSLVNTEAFF.

V and J are TRBV5-1 and TRBJ1-4, with TRBD1 as a possible D gene (6 bases). This CDR3 comprises 13 residues. The ends were cut back, 4 bases at V and 7 bases at J, with 11 bases in the middle. Germline CDR1 is SGHRS and CDR2 is YFSETQ. The CDR3 nucleotides are TGCGCCAGCAGCGGAACAGGGAGTGAAAAACTGTTTTTT. Translating gives CASSGTGSEKLFF.

The chain joins TRBV5-4 to TRBJ2-5, with a possible D match to TRBD1 (7 bases). V was pared by 3 bases and J by 1 base, with 16 bases between. CDR1 SGHNT and CDR2 YYREEE come from the germline V gene (reference sequence). CDR3 size: 16 residues. The CDR3: CASSSWRGPRQETQYF. In DNA form, the CDR3 reads TGTGCCAGCAGCTCGTGGAGGGGGCCCCGCCAAGAGACCCAGTACTTC.